The present T cell receptor beta chain was sequenced within a study of radiation and T cells in renal cell carcinoma. Whole-study context: Nephrectomy followed 15 Gy stereotactic body radiation by 4 weeks.

A note on this clone: Its antigen is unidentified.

The method was immunoSEQ multiplex PCR; TCRdb's version includes in-frame clones alone and lacks a portion of them. The profile shows tens of thousands of clones, just under 80% of them singletons. Notes on the study in general: Without pretreatment biopsies, baseline tumor clonotype presence was undetermined. In blood, top tumor clones expanded by 2 weeks, shrinking by 4.

With 6 bases removed from V and 3 bases from J, the gap between germline ends came to 11 bases. CDR3 size: 13 residues. Germline V gives CDR1 LNHDA, CDR2 SQIVND (reference sequence). Time point defined: baseline pretreatment blood. Indicated treatment: 15 Gy SBRT to primary tumor, nephrectomy 4 weeks later. The sequences come from blood, collected from a patient whose treatment included radiotherapy and nephrectomy. This sequence originates from a man aged 55-75 years with renal cell carcinoma. This chain connects TRBV19 to TRBJ1-2; tentative D call: TRBD1 (5 bases). CDR3 DNA: TGTGCCAGTAGACCGGGACGGGACTATGGCTACACCTTC. Translating it yields CASRPGRDYGYTF. Looking up the rest from reference TRBV19 and TRBJ1-2 gives the full variable domain: DGGITQSPKYLFRKEGQNVTLSCEQNLNHDAMYWYRQDPGQGLRLIYYSQIVNDFQKGDIAEGYSVSREKKESFPLTVTSAQKNPTAFYLCASRPGRDYGYTFGSGTRLTVV.